These 26 T cell receptor beta chains were sequenced from one sample in a study of T cell responses to AZD1222 COVID-19 vaccine. Measured with immunoSEQ multiplex PCR; TCRdb has only the in-frame clones, and not every one. The table has about 83,000 clones, about 84% seen once; the top ten hold about 9.5%. The sample consisted of peripheral blood, taken on day 0 of AZD1222 vaccination. The receptor set was obtained from an adult in good health.

The chain has TRBV4-1 and TRBJ2-1, with D unresolved. Germline V gene lookup returns CDR1 MGHRA and CDR2 YSYEKL. V gave up 0 bases and J gave up 9 bases, with 9 bases separating them. The CDR3 loop spans 13 amino acids. DNA of the CDR3: TGCGCCAGCAGCCAAGAGGAGAGTAGTGAGCAGTTCTTC. Its protein product is CASSQEESSEQFF.

In nucleotides, the CDR3 is TGTGCCAGCAGTTGGGGACACGGTAAAAACATTCAGTACTTC. It yields the protein CASSWGHGKNIQYF. The V and J genes are TRBV5-5 and TRBJ2-4; a weak D match, TRBD1 (6 bases). This CDR3 contains 14 residues. V lost 5 bases and J lost 4, with 13 bases in between. Germline V gene sequence: CDR1 SGHKS, CDR2 YYEKEE (reference sequence). Full variable domain (rest looked up from reference TRBV5-5 and TRBJ2-4): DAGVTQSPTHLIKTRGQQVTLRCSPISGHKSVSWYQQVLGQGPQFIFQYYEKEERGRGNFPDRFSARQFPNYSSELNVNALLLGDSALYLCASSWGHGKNIQYFGAGTRLSVL.

The chain uses TRBV7-9 and TRBJ2-3; TRBD1 matches at 9 bases. This CDR3 region has 15 residues. CDR1 and CDR2 from the germline V gene are SEHNR and FQNEAQ (reference sequence). V was pared by 4 bases and J by 0 bases, with 2 bases of the junction left unmatched. The CDR3 DNA reads TGTGCCAGCAGCTCGGGACAGGGTAGCACAGATACGCAGTATTTT. Translating gives CASSSGQGSTDTQYF.

The V and J genes are TRBV30 and TRBJ2-1; the match to TRBD2 covers 10 bases. The junction had 5 bases not matched to a gene; V was cut back by 0 bases and J by 6 bases. Germline CDR1 GTSNPN, CDR2 SVGIG (reference sequence). CDR3 length: 15 residues. CDR3 in amino acids: CAWSVTAGGPNEQFF. CDR3 DNA: TGTGCCTGGAGTGTAACAGCGGGGGGGCCCAATGAGCAGTTCTTC.

For the CDR3, the DNA is TGTGCCAGCAGTTACGGACAGGGGCAGCTATGGGTGACGCAGTATTTT. Its translation is CASSYGQGQLWVTQYF. This chain uses TRBV6-6 with TRBJ2-3; 9 nucleotides align to TRBD1. Per the germline V gene, CDR1 is MNHNY and CDR2 is SVGAGI (reference sequence). After removal of 2 bases from V and 9 bases from J, the junction contained 12 bases not matched to a gene. The CDR3 is 16 residues long.

The chain joins TRBV30 to TRBJ1-2, with 7 nucleotides matching TRBD1. The CDR3 is made up of 11 amino acids. From germline, CDR1 is GTSNPN and CDR2 SVGIG (reference sequence). Losses at the gene ends were 4 bases for V and 9 bases for J; bases not matched to a gene: 5. The CDR3 spells CAWKGTARYTF. The CDR3 DNA is TGTGCCTGGAAAGGGACAGCCCGCTACACCTTC.

The CDR3: CASSPGTGLREETQYF. CDR3 coding DNA: TGTGCCAGCAGCCCCGGGACAGGTCTAAGGGAAGAGACCCAGTACTTC. The rearrangement joins TRBV11-2 to TRBJ2-5, with TRBD1 identical over 8 bases. CDR3 length: 16 residues. Trimming removed 5 bases from V and 3 bases from J; junction bases left unmatched: 11. The germline V gene encodes CDR1 SGHAT and CDR2 FQNNGV.

The V call is TRBV19, the J call TRBJ2-7; 9 bases match TRBD1. With 6 bases clipped from V and 3 bases from J, the junction kept 6 bases outside the gene matches. This CDR3 is 14 amino acids long. Germline-derived CDR1 and CDR2 are LNHDA and SQIVND (reference sequence). CDR3 loop: CASRSTGGVYEQYF. CDR3 nucleotides: TGTGCCAGTAGATCGACAGGGGGAGTCTACGAGCAGTACTTC. The full variable domain, in which reference TRBV19 and TRBJ2-7 provide the parts outside the CDR3, is DGGITQSPKYLFRKEGQNVTLSCEQNLNHDAMYWYRQDPGQGLRLIYYSQIVNDFQKGDIAEGYSVSREKKESFPLTVTSAQKNPTAFYLCASRSTGGVYEQYFGPGTRLTVT.

This chain uses TRBV10-1 with TRBJ2-5; 9 bases are a match to TRBD2. The V and J ends lost 2 bases and 3 bases, in that order; junction bases with no gene match: 4. This CDR3 is 15 amino acids long. Germline assignment: CDR1 WNHNN and CDR2 SYGVQD (reference sequence). The CDR3 loop reads CASSEAASGKETQYF. The DNA of the CDR3 is TGCGCCAGCAGTGAGGCGGCTAGCGGGAAAGAGACCCAGTACTTC.

In its sample, this clone was seen once. The chain is built from TRBV5-1 and TRBJ1-4, with D perhaps matching TRBD1 (6 bases). Trimming took 0 bases from V and 6 from J, leaving 12 bases between them. The CDR3 is 15 amino acids. The germline V gene has CDR1 SGHRS and CDR2 YFSETQ. CDR3 sequence: CASSLDGGAHEKLFF. The DNA for the CDR3 is TGCGCCAGCAGCTTGGATGGGGGGGCACATGAAAAACTGTTTTTT.

In this sample, this clone turned up a few times. This chain uses TRBV6-7 with TRBJ2-5, with unresolved D. TRBV6-7 is placed among ORFs of uncertain function. V gave up 0 bases and J gave up 3 bases, with 8 bases separating them. CDR3 length equals 14 residues. The CDR3: CASSYSFTKETQYF. The CDR3 bases are TGTGCCAGCAGTTACTCGTTCACAAAAGAGACCCAGTACTTC.

The J gene is TRBJ1-2, the V gene TRBV5-1; D possibly corresponds to TRBD1 (6 bases). This CDR3 region has 13 residues. CDR1 is SGHRS and CDR2 is YFSETQ in the germline V gene. The germline V and J ends were trimmed by 0 bases and 8 bases, with 11 bases remaining between them. This CDR3 is CASSLEGGRGYTF. CDR3 sequence (DNA): TGCGCCAGCAGCTTGGAAGGGGGGCGAGGCTACACCTTC.

Only a few counts were recorded for this clone. The chain is built from TRBV20-1 and TRBJ2-1, with D possibly being TRBD1 (6 bases). The germline gives CDR1 DFQATT, CDR2 SNEGSKA (reference sequence). V lost 3 bases, J lost 2 bases, and 11 bases lay in between. The CDR3 is 14 amino acids. The CDR3 region is CSASLGQAYNEQFF. The CDR3 DNA reads as TGCAGTGCTAGTCTGGGACAAGCCTACAATGAGCAGTTCTTC.

The chain employs TRBV4-1 and TRBJ1-4; possibly TRBD1 for D (5 bases). The V gene's germline CDR1 is MGHRA and CDR2 YSYEKL. The CDR3 is made up of 18 amino acids. V shed 3 bases and J shed 0 bases, with 17 bases lying between them. CDR3 bases: TGCGCCAGCAGCCACCCGGCCAGGGTGGTAACAACTAATGAAAAACTGTTTTTT. Its translation: CASSHPARVVTTNEKLFF.

The chain carries TRBV27 and TRBJ1-2; tentatively, D is TRBD1 (5 bases). Per the germline V gene, CDR1 is MNHEY and CDR2 is SMNVEV (reference sequence). This CDR3 contains 12 residues. V shed 5 bases and J shed 6 bases, with 10 bases lying between them. As DNA, the CDR3 is TGTGCCAGCAGTGAGGGGAGTAATGGCTACACCTTC. Protein sequence: CASSEGSNGYTF.

The chain combines TRBV11-2 with TRBJ1-2; D not resolved. This CDR3 has 15 amino acids. Trimming took off 0 bases at V and 4 bases at J, with 12 bases between the two ends. Germline loops: CDR1 SGHAT, CDR2 FQNNGV. The CDR3 DNA follows: TGTGCCAGCAGCTTAGATCTATCCGTCAGCTATGGCTACACCTTC. This translates into CASSLDLSVSYGYTF.

This clone was recorded a few times. CDR3 nucleotide sequence: TGTGCCAGTACCCCAGGGGCGGGCTCCTATGGCTACACCTTC. Translated: CASTPGAGSYGYTF. J is TRBJ1-2 and V is TRBV19; D is possibly TRBD1 (6 bases). The CDR3 sequence is 14 residues long. V dropped 7 bases and J dropped 4 bases, with 16 bases sitting between them. CDR1 is LNHDA, CDR2 SQIVND, per germline (reference sequence). Combining the CDR3 with reference TRBV19 and TRBJ1-2 gives the whole variable domain DGGITQSPKYLFRKEGQNVTLSCEQNLNHDAMYWYRQDPGQGLRLIYYSQIVNDFQKGDIAEGYSVSREKKESFPLTVTSAQKNPTAFYLCASTPGAGSYGYTFGSGTRLTVV.

The chain has TRBV28 and TRBJ2-2; TRBD1 or TRBD2 may be the D gene (6 bases each). CDR3 size: 16 residues. Germline V gives CDR1 MDHEN, CDR2 SYDVKM. With 10 bases removed from V and 4 bases from J, the gap between germline ends came to 22 bases. CDR3 protein: CATERGDPSFTGELFF. CDR3 sequence (DNA): TGTGCCACCGAAAGGGGGGACCCTTCCTTCACCGGGGAGCTGTTTTTT.

This chain connects TRBV5-1 to TRBJ2-3; possible D gene TRBD1, 6 bases. The V gene lost 4 bases and the J gene lost 6 bases, with 12 bases spanning the gap. CDR1 SGHRS and CDR2 YFSETQ come from the germline V gene. This CDR3 has 13 residues. CDR3 protein: CASSQFRGDTQYF. DNA for the CDR3: TGCGCCAGCAGCCAGTTTAGGGGGGATACGCAGTATTTT.

This rearrangement joins TRBV7-2 to TRBJ2-7; maybe TRBD2 (6 bases). The ends were cut back, 2 bases at V and 4 bases at J, with 15 bases in the middle. The CDR3 has 15 residues. Germline CDR1 reads SGHTA; CDR2 reads FQGNSA. CDR3 in DNA: TGTGCCAGCAGCTTATCTTCCGGGAGTGGGTACGAGCAGTACTTC. Its protein product is CASSLSSGSGYEQYF.

The chain recombines TRBV3-1 (or the pseudogene TRBV3-2) with TRBJ1-5, with 7 positions matching TRBD1. CDR3 length equals 15 residues. Germline V gives CDR1 LGHDT, CDR2 YNNKEL (reference sequence). V shed 3 bases, J shed 3 bases, and the junction held 5 bases outside the gene matches. The CDR3 here is CASSQYRGANQPQHF. The DNA for the CDR3 is TGTGCCAGCAGCCAGTACAGGGGCGCCAATCAGCCCCAGCATTTT.

The J gene is TRBJ2-7, the V gene TRBV6-5; D is possibly TRBD1 (6 bases). Germline loops: CDR1 MNHEY, CDR2 SVGAGI. This CDR3 region has 14 residues. V lost 6 bases to trimming and J lost 6 bases, with 18 bases between them. The DNA of the CDR3 is TGTGCCAGCAGAACAGGGTCTCGGTTGTCCGAGCAGTACTTC. Amino acids: CASRTGSRLSEQYF.

V and J are TRBV7-2 and TRBJ2-7; D possibly corresponds to TRBD1 (6 bases). The CDR3 totals 13 residues. From germline, CDR1 is SGHTA and CDR2 FQGNSA. V lost 5 bases, J lost 6 bases, and 14 bases lay in between. CDR3 in amino acids: CASSPGDVSEQYF. CDR3 nucleotides: TGTGCCAGCAGCCCAGGGGACGTTAGCGAGCAGTACTTC.

The V gene is TRBV5-1, the J gene TRBJ1-2, with TRBD1 as a possible D gene (6 bases). This CDR3 has 15 residues. The germline gives CDR1 SGHRS, CDR2 YFSETQ. Trimming pared 0 bases from V and 2 bases from J, leaving 11 bases between. CDR3 nucleotide sequence: TGCGCCAGCAGCTTGGCCCAGGGGACAAACTATGGCTACACCTTC. Residues: CASSLAQGTNYGYTF.

The chain recombines TRBV5-4 with TRBJ2-1; 16 bases fit TRBD2. Germline lookup yields CDR1 SGHNT and CDR2 YYREEE (reference sequence). This CDR3 spans 18 amino acids. The ends lost 4 bases at V and 6 bases at J; junction bases unmatched: 10. CDR3 protein: CASSPGTSGRGLGNEQFF. CDR3 sequence (DNA): TGTGCCAGCAGCCCGGGGACTAGCGGGAGGGGCCTGGGCAATGAGCAGTTCTTC. Looking up the rest from reference TRBV5-4 and TRBJ2-1 gives the full variable domain: ETGVTQSPTHLIKTRGQQVTLRCSSQSGHNTVSWYQQALGQGPQFIFQYYREEENGRGNFPPRFSGLQFPNYSSELNVNALELDDSALYLCASSPGTSGRGLGNEQFFGPGTRLTVL.

The V call is TRBV6-5, the J call TRBJ1-5; D unclear. The CDR3 loop spans 14 amino acids. V was cut by 2 bases and J by 3 bases, with 8 bases left in between. Germline V lookup: CDR1 MNHEY, CDR2 SVGAGI. CDR3 in DNA: TGTGCCAGCAGTTACACACCCAACAATCAGCCCCAGCATTTT. Its protein is CASSYTPNNQPQHF.